A selection of T cell receptor beta chains follows, all from one sample in a study of blood T cell repertoires in COVID-19. Sequencing was performed with immunoSEQ multiplex PCR; in TCRdb, only in-frame clones are kept and a portion is missing. This sample has about 140,000 clones, with roughly 86% found just once. Sequencing was done on a sample of PBMCs or T cells enriched from blood (not recorded which). Receptor source: a woman aged 45-65 years with acute COVID-19. The CDR3 runs from the conserved cysteine through the conserved F or W. A D gene is named only where the DNA matches it firmly. Clone size, where shown, is once, few, many, or a class for clones that have expanded.

J gene	V gene	D gene	clone size	CDR3 protein	CDR3 DNA
TRBJ1-4	TRBV7-2	.	.	CASSPYMSGSEKLFF	TGTGCCAGCAGCCCTTACATGAGTGGGAGTGAAAAACTGTTTTTT
TRBJ2-3	TRBV11-1	TRBD1	few	CASSSRTDRKIQYF	TGTGCCAGCAGCTCCCGAACGGACAGGAAGATCCAGTATTTT
TRBJ2-7	TRBV11-3	TRBD1	.	CASSFGTGSYEQYF	TGTGCCAGCAGTTTTGGGACAGGGTCCTACGAGCAGTACTTC
TRBJ1-6	TRBV11-2	.	.	CASSLGVQADYNSPLHF	TGTGCCAGCAGCTTAGGGGTGCAGGCAGACTATAATTCACCCCTCCACTTT
TRBJ1-4	TRBV5-1	.	.	CASSLGGRPYNEKLFF	TGCGCCAGCAGCTTGGGCGGCAGACCTTATAATGAAAAACTGTTTTTT
TRBJ2-7	TRBV11-2	.	.	CASSLLEGSEQYF	TGTGCCAGCAGCTTATTGGAGGGGTCCGAGCAGTACTTC
TRBJ2-7	TRBV2	.	few	CASRNPLAGYTYEQYF	TGTGCCAGCAGGAACCCCCTTGCGGGTTATACCTACGAGCAGTACTTC
TRBJ2-7	TRBV30	TRBD1	.	CAWSVQGVQGSF	TGTGCCTGGAGTGTACAGGGGGTTCAGGGTTCCTTC
TRBJ1-1	TRBV30	TRBD1	.	CAWSVLQGRYTEAFF	TGTGCCTGGAGTGTTTTACAGGGGAGGTACACTGAAGCTTTCTTT
TRBJ2-5	TRBV7-2	TRBD1	.	CASSSGTGGQETQYF	TGTGCCAGCAGCTCCGGGACAGGGGGTCAAGAGACCCAGTACTTC
TRBJ2-3	TRBV5-1	.	.	CASCLWGPGDTQYF	TGCGCCAGCTGTTTGTGGGGGCCTGGAGATACGCAGTATTTT
TRBJ2-7	TRBV3-1/TRBV3-2	.	.	CASSQDGAVYHEQYF	TGTGCCAGCAGCCAAGATGGCGCGGTCTACCACGAGCAGTACTTC
TRBJ2-1	TRBV5-1	.	.	CASSFQGYSYNEQFF	TGCGCCAGCAGCTTTCAGGGTTACTCCTACAATGAGCAGTTCTTC
TRBJ2-7	TRBV9	TRBD1	.	CASSVAGTGLYEQYF	TGTGCCAGCAGCGTAGCTGGGACAGGGCTGTACGAGCAGTACTTC
TRBJ2-1	TRBV29-1	.	.	CSVDLGLYNEQFF	TGCAGCGTTGATCTAGGTCTCTACAATGAGCAGTTCTTC
TRBJ2-3	TRBV9	TRBD1	.	CASKGATDTQYF	TGTGCCAGCAAGGGGGCCACAGATACGCAGTATTTT
TRBJ1-4	TRBV5-1	.	.	CASSLDTGEEKLFF	TGCGCCAGCAGCTTGGACACGGGGGAGGAAAAACTGTTTTTT
TRBJ2-2	TRBV6-5	.	.	CASSYYGLQGRELFF	TGTGCCAGCAGTTACTACGGACTGCAAGGAAGGGAGCTGTTTTTT
TRBJ2-5	TRBV3-1/TRBV3-2	.	once	CASSQGAGQETQYF	TGTGCCAGCAGCCAAGGAGCGGGCCAAGAGACCCAGTACTTC
TRBJ1-2	TRBV18	TRBD1	.	CASSLQGNGYTF	TGTGCCAGCTCACTACAGGGGAACGGCTACACCTTC
TRBJ2-3	TRBV24-1	.	once	CATSVEDSSPDTQYF	TGTGCCACCAGTGTTGAGGACAGCTCACCAGATACGCAGTATTTT
TRBJ1-1	TRBV7-9	TRBD1	.	CASSSDRGGWYTEAFF	TGTGCCAGCAGTTCCGACAGGGGAGGGTGGTACACTGAAGCTTTCTTT
TRBJ2-1	TRBV10-3	TRBD1	.	CAISPDRGRSIGEQFF	TGTGCCATCAGTCCGGACAGGGGAAGATCTATAGGTGAGCAGTTCTTC
TRBJ2-2	TRBV11-2	.	few	CASSHSGTGELFF	TGTGCCAGCAGCCATAGCGGCACCGGGGAGCTGTTTTTT
TRBJ1-6	TRBV11-2	TRBD1	.	CASSLETGLNSPLHF	TGTGCCAGCAGCTTAGAGACAGGGCTCAATTCACCCCTCCACTTT
TRBJ1-4	TRBV19	TRBD1	.	CASTGGAPGQLEKLFF	TGTGCCAGTACGGGTGGAGCTCCGGGACAGCTTGAAAAACTGTTTTTT
TRBJ1-1	TRBV19	.	.	CASSSSLMNTEAFF	TGTGCCAGTAGTAGTAGCCTCATGAACACTGAAGCTTTCTTT
TRBJ2-1	TRBV13	TRBD2	.	CASSFSIVAGYNEQFF	TGTGCCAGCAGCTTTAGTATCGTAGCGGGCTACAATGAGCAGTTCTTC
TRBJ1-4	TRBV7-8	TRBD1	.	CASSLAQGAKNEKLFF	TGTGCCAGCAGCTTAGCTCAGGGGGCAAAAAATGAAAAACTGTTTTTT
TRBJ2-5	TRBV5-1	.	.	CASSFGQQETQYF	TGCGCCAGCAGCTTCGGACAGCAAGAGACCCAGTACTTC
TRBJ2-5	TRBV2	.	.	CASSEPGVQTQYF	TGTGCCAGCAGTGAACCGGGGGTACAGACCCAGTACTTC
TRBJ2-7	TRBV11-2	TRBD1	.	CASSLEPFTGDEQYF	TGTGCCAGCAGCTTAGAACCTTTCACAGGGGACGAGCAGTACTTC
TRBJ2-6	TRBV19	TRBD1	.	CASSQDRVSVGANVLTF	TGTGCCAGTAGTCAAGACAGGGTCTCTGTGGGGGCCAACGTCCTGACTTTC
TRBJ2-6	TRBV7-3	.	.	CASSLSPGVSGANVLTF	TGTGCCAGCAGCTTAAGTCCAGGGGTCTCTGGGGCCAACGTCCTGACTTTC
TRBJ1-2	TRBV6-5	.	.	CASSYGGGAGGYTF	TGTGCCAGCAGTTATGGGGGGGGCGCGGGTGGCTACACCTTC
TRBJ2-5	TRBV5-5	.	.	CASSSLGETQYF	TGTGCCAGCAGCAGCTTGGGCGAGACCCAGTACTTC